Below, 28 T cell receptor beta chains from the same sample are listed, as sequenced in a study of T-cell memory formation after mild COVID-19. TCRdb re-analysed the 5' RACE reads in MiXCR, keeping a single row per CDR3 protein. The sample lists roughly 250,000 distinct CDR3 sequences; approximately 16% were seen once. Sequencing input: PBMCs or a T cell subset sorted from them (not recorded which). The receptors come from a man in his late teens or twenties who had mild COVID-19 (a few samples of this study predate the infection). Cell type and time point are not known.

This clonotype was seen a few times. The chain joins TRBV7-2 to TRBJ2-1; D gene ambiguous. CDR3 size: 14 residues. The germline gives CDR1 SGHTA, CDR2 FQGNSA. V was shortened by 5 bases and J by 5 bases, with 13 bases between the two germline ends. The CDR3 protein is CASSPGFADNEQFF. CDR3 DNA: TGTGCCAGCAGCCCAGGCTTTGCGGACAATGAGCAGTTCTTC.

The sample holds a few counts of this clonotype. CDR3: CASTQGRTTDTQYF. In nucleotides, the CDR3 is TGTGCCAGCACCCAGGGCAGAACCACAGATACGCAGTATTTT. The gene calls are TRBV7-9 and TRBJ2-3; tentative D call: TRBD1 (5 bases). With 7 bases removed from V and 2 bases from J, the gap between germline ends came to 13 bases. This CDR3 has 14 amino acids. Germline CDR1 reads SEHNR; CDR2 reads FQNEAQ (reference sequence). The full variable domain, its missing parts supplied by reference TRBV7-9 and TRBJ2-3, is DTGVSQNPRHKITKRGQNVTFRCDPISEHNRLYWYRQTLGQGPEFLTYFQNEAQLEKSRLLSDRFSAERPKGSFSTLEIQRTEQGDSAMYLCASTQGRTTDTQYFGPGTRLTVL.

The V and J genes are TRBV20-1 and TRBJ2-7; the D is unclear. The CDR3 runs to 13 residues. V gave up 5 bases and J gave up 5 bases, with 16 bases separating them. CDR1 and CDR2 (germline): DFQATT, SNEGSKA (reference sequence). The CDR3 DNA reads TGCAGTGCTCCCCAACAGTGGGGTCACGAGCAGTACTTC. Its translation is CSAPQQWGHEQYF.

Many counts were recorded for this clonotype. CDR3 bases: TGCAGCGTTTCTCTGACTAGGGGAGGGGCAGATACGCAGTATTTT. Translating gives CSVSLTRGGADTQYF. This chain connects TRBV29-1 to TRBJ2-3; 7 positions match TRBD2. The J segment lost 4 bases and the V segment lost 5 bases, leaving 12 bases of the junction unmatched. This CDR3 is 15 amino acids long. In germline, CDR1 is SQVTM, CDR2 ANQGSEA.

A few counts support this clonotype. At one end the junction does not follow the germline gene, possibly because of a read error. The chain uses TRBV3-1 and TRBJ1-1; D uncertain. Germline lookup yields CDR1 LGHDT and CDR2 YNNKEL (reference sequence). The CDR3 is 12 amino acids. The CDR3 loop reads CASSQGQTGAFF. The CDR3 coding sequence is TGTGCCAGCAGCCAAGGTCAGACTGGAGCTTTCTTT. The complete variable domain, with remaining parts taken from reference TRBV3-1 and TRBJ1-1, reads DTAVSQTPKYLVTQMGNDKSIKCEQNLGHDTMYWYKQDSKKFLKIMFSYNNKELIINETVPNRFSPKSPDKAHLNLHINSLELGDSAVYFCASSQGQTGAFFGQGTRLTVV.

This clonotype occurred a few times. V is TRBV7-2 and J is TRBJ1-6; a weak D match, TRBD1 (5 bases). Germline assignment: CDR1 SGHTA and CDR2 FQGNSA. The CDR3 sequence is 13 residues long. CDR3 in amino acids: CAGGGGNNSPLHF. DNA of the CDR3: TGTGCTGGAGGTGGGGGGAATAATTCACCCCTCCACTTT.

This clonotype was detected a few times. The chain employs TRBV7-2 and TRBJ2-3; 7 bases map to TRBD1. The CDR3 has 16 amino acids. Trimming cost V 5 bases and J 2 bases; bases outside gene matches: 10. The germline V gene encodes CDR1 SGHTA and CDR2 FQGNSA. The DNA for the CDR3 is TGTGCCAGCAGCATCCGGTCCGGGACAGACACAGATACGCAGTATTTT. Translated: CASSIRSGTDTDTQYF.

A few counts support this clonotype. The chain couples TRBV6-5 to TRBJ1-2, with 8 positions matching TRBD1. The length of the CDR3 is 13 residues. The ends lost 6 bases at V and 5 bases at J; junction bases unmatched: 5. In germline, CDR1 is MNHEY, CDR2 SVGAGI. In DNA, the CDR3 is TGTGCCAGCAGGCGGGACAGGCAATATGGCTACACCTTC. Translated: CASRRDRQYGYTF.

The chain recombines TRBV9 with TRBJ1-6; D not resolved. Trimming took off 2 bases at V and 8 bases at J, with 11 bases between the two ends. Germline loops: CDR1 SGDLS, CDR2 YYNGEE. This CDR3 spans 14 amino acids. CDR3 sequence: CASSVQSRDSPLHF. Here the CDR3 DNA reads TGTGCCAGCAGCGTCCAGTCACGCGATTCACCCCTCCACTTT.

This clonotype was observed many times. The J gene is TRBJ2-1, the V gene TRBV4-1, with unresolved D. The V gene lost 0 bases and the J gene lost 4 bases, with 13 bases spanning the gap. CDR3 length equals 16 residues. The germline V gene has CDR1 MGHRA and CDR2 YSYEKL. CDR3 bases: TGCGCCAGCAGCCAAGATAGTAGAAAGGCTTACAATGAGCAGTTCTTC. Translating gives CASSQDSRKAYNEQFF.

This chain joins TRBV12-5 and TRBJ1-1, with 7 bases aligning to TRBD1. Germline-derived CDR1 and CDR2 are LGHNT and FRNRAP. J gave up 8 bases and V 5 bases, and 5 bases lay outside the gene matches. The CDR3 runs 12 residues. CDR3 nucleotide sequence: TGTGCTAGTGGTCCCAGGGGGGGAGAAGCTTTCTTT. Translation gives CASGPRGGEAFF. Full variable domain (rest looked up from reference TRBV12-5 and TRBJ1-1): DARVTQTPRHKVTEMGQEVTMRCQPILGHNTVFWYRQTMMQGLELLAYFRNRAPLDDSGMPKDRFSAEMPDATLATLKIQPSEPRDSAVYFCASGPRGGEAFFGQGTRLTVV.

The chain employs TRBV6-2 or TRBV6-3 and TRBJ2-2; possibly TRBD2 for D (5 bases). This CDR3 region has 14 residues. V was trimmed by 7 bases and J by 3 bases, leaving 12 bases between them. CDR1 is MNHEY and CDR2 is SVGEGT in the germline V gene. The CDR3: CASTRAGYTGELFF. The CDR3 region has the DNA TGTGCCAGCACCCGGGCGGGTTACACCGGGGAGCTGTTTTTT.

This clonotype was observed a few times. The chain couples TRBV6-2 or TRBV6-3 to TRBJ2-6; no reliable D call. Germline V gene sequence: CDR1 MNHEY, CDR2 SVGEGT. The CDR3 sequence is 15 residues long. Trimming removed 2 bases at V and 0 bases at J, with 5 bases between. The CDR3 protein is CASSYVLSGANVLTF. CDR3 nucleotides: TGTGCCAGCAGTTACGTGCTCTCTGGGGCCAACGTCCTGACTTTC.

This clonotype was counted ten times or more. The CDR3 nucleotides are TGCGCCAGCAGCTGGACCGGGGGACGGCGCACCGGGGAGCTGTTTTTT. Translated: CASSWTGGRRTGELFF. The V call is TRBV5-1, the J call TRBJ2-2, with D maybe TRBD2 (6 bases). Trimming took 3 bases from V and 4 from J, leaving 16 bases between them. CDR1 and CDR2 (germline): SGHRS, YFSETQ. This CDR3 contains 16 residues.

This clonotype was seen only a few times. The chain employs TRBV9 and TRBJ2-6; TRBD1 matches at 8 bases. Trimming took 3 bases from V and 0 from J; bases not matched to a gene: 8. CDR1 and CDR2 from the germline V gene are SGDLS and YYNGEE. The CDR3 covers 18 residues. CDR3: CASSAGGQGGSGANVLTF. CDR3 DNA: TGTGCCAGCAGCGCGGGCGGACAGGGAGGCTCTGGGGCCAACGTCCTGACTTTC.

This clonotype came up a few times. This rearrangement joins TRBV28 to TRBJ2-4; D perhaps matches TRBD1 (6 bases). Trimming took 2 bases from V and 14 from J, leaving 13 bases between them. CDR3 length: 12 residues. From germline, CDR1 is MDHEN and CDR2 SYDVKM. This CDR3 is CASSLLQQGKYF. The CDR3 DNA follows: TGTGCCAGCAGTTTACTGCAACAGGGCAAGTACTTC.

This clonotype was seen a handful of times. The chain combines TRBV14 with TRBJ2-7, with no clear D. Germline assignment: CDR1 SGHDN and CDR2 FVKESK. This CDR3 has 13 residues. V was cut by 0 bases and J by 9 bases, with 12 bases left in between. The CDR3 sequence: CASSQDQNTRQYF. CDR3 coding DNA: TGTGCCAGCAGCCAAGATCAGAATACGAGGCAGTACTTC.

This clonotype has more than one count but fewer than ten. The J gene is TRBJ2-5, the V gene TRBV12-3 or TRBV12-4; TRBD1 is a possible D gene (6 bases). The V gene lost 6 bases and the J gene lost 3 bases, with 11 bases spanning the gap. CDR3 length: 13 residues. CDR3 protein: CASRMDREETQYF. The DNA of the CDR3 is TGTGCCAGCAGGATGGACAGAGAAGAGACCCAGTACTTC.

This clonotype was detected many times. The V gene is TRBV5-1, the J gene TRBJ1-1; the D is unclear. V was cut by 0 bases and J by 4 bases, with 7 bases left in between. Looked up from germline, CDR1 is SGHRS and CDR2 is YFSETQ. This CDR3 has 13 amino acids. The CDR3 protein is CASSLVESTEAFF. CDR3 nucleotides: TGCGCCAGCAGCTTGGTCGAGTCCACTGAAGCTTTCTTT. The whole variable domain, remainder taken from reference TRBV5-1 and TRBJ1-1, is KAGVTQTPRYLIKTRGQQVTLSCSPISGHRSVSWYQQTPGQGLQFLFEYFSETQRNKGNFPGRFSGRQFSNSRSEMNVSTLELGDSALYLCASSLVESTEAFFGQGTRLTVV.

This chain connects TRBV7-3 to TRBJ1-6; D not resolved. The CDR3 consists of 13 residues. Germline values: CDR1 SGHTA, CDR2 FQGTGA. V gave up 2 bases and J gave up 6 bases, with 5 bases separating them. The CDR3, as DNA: TGTGCCAGCAGCTTATACAGTAATTCACCCCTCCACTTT. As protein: CASSLYSNSPLHF.

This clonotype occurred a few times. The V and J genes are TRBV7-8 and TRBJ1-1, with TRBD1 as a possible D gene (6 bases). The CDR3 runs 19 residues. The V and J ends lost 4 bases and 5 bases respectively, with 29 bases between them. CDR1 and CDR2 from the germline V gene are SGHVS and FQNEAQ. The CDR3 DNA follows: TGTGCCAGCAGCTCCAGGAGGCGGGGGCAGGGGATCGTAGAAACTGAAGCTTTCTTT. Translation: CASSSRRRGQGIVETEAFF.

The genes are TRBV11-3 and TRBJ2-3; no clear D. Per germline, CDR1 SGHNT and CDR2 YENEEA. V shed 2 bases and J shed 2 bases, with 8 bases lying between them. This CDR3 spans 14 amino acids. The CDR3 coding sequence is TGTGCCAGCAGCTTAACCACGATCACAGATACGCAGTATTTT. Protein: CASSLTTITDTQYF.

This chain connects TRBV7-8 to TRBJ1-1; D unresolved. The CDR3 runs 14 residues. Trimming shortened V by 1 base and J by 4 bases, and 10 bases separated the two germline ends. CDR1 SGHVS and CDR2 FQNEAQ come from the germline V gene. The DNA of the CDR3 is TGTGCCAGCAGCTTAGTTTCCTGGGGCACTGAAGCTTTCTTT. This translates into CASSLVSWGTEAFF. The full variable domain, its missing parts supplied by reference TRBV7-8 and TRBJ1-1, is GAGVSQSPRYKVAKRGQDVALRCDPISGHVSLFWYQQALGQGPEFLTYFQNEAQLDKSGLPSDRFFAERPEGSVSTLKIQRTQQEDSAVYLCASSLVSWGTEAFFGQGTRLTVV.

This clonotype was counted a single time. The CDR3 region has the DNA TGTGCCAGCAGTGAAGGGACAGGGAACACTGAAGCTTTCTTT. Translated, it gives CASSEGTGNTEAFF. The V gene is TRBV6-1, the J gene TRBJ1-1; 7 bases agree with TRBD1. Germline values: CDR1 MNHNS, CDR2 SASEGT. V was clipped by 1 base and J by 1 base; unmatched bases: 0. This CDR3 region has 14 residues.

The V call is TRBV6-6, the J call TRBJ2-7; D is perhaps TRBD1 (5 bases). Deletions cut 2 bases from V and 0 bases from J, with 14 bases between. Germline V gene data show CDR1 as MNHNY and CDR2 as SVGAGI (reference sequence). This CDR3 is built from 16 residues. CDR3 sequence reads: CASSYETGVNSYEQYF. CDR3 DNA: TGTGCCAGCAGTTACGAAACAGGAGTAAACTCCTACGAGCAGTACTTC.

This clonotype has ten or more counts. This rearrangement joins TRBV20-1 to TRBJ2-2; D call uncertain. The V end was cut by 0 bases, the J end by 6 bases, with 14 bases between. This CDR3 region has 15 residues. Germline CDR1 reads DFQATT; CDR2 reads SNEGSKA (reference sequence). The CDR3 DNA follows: TGCAGTGCTAGAGAGATGACGGGTATAGCCGGGGAGCTGTTTTTT. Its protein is CSAREMTGIAGELFF.

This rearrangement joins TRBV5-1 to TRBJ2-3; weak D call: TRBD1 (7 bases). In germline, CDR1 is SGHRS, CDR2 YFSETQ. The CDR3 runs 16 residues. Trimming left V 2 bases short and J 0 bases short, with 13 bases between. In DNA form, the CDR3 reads TGCGCCAGCAGCTTCTCGACAGGGACTAGCACAGATACGCAGTATTTT. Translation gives CASSFSTGTSTDTQYF.

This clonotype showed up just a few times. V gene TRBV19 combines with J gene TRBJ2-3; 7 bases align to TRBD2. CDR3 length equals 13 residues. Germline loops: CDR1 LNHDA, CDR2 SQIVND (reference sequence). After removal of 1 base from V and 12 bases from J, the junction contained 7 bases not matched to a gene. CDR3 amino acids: CASSIAAGHSQYF. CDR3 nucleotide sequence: TGTGCCAGTAGTATAGCAGCGGGGCACTCTCAGTATTTT.